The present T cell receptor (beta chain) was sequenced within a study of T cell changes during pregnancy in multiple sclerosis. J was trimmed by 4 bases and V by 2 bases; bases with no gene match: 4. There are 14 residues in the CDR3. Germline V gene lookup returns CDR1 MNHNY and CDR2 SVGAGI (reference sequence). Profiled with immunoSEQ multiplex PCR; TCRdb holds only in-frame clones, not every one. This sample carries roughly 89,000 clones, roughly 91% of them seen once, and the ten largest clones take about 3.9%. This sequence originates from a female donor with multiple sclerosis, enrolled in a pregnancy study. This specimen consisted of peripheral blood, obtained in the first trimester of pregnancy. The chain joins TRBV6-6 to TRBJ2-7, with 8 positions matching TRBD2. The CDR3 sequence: CASSYVASGYEQYF. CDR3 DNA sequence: TGTGCCAGCAGTTACGTAGCTAGCGGGTACGAGCAGTACTTC.